This passage covers 17 T cell receptor beta chains from one sample sequenced in a study of T cells in Graves' hyperthyroidism and ophthalmopathy. RNA transcripts were the template for amplifying TCR beta CDR3 regions. In the first-round RT-PCR of the TCR CDR3, the HTBI primer set was used. TCRdb re-derived calls from the multiplex PCR reads in MiXCR, one entry per CDR3 protein. The table shows 750,000 to 900,000 distinct CDR3 sequences, with 35% to 45% occurring only once. The material sequenced was blood. The receptors come from a young man with Graves' hyperthyroidism.

This chain links TRBV29-1 with TRBJ2-3; D tentatively fits TRBD1 or TRBD2 (5 bases each). The CDR3 is 15 amino acids. The germline gives CDR1 SQVTM, CDR2 ANQGSEA. V gave up 0 bases and J gave up 1 base, with 11 bases separating them. The DNA of the CDR3 is TGCAGCGTTGAAGATCTCCAGGGAGGCACAGATACGCAGTATTTT. Its translation is CSVEDLQGGTDTQYF.

This clonotype was found a few times. This chain joins TRBV29-1 and TRBJ2-7; D possibly corresponds to TRBD2 (7 bases). Trimming removed 0 bases at V and 5 bases at J, with 17 bases between. The germline gives CDR1 SQVTM, CDR2 ANQGSEA. The CDR3 has 15 residues. CDR3 DNA: TGCAGCGTTGAAGATAGAGGGGGGGGGCACGACGAGCAGTACTTC. Translation gives CSVEDRGGGHDEQYF.

The chain employs TRBV5-5 and TRBJ1-4; TRBD1 agrees at 7 bases. With 5 bases clipped from V and 4 bases from J, the junction kept 5 bases outside the gene matches. CDR1 SGHKS and CDR2 YYEKEE come from the germline V gene (reference sequence). The CDR3 length is 14 residues. CDR3 nucleotide sequence: TGTGCCAGCAGTTACGGACAGGTTAATGAAAAACTGTTTTTT. It is translated as CASSYGQVNEKLFF.

This clonotype occurred many times. The chain couples TRBV7-9 to TRBJ1-5, with D maybe TRBD1 (5 bases). Trimming pared 5 bases from V and 3 bases from J, leaving 11 bases between. CDR1 is SEHNR and CDR2 is FQNEAQ in the germline V gene (reference sequence). The CDR3 sequence is 14 residues long. The CDR3 DNA reads TGTGCCAGCAGCCGGGACGGATACAATCAGCCCCAGCATTTT. Protein product: CASSRDGYNQPQHF.

This clonotype appeared many times. The J gene is TRBJ1-1, the V gene TRBV20-1; 9 bases line up with TRBD1. The germline CDR1 and CDR2 sequences are DFQATT and SNEGSKA (reference sequence). The CDR3 consists of 10 residues. CDR3 nucleotides: TGCAACAGGGGGCGGACTGAAGCTTTCTTT. Translated, it gives CNRGRTEAFF.

This clonotype was recorded at least ten times. The rearrangement links TRBV9 to TRBJ2-7; maybe TRBD1 (6 bases). From germline, CDR1 is SGDLS and CDR2 YYNGEE. Trimming removed 4 bases from V and 7 bases from J, with 18 bases in between. CDR3 length equals 14 residues. The CDR3, as DNA: TGTGCCAGCAGCCCCTCTCAGGGGAAAAGGGAGCAGTACTTC. This codes for CASSPSQGKREQYF.

The chain couples TRBV19 to TRBJ2-7, with D perhaps TRBD1 (5 bases). Germline V gene sequence: CDR1 LNHDA, CDR2 SQIVND (reference sequence). The V gene lost 6 bases and the J gene lost 1 base, with 10 bases spanning the gap. The CDR3 covers 13 residues. For the CDR3, the DNA is TGTGCCAGTAGGTCGGACATTTCCTACGAGCAGTACTTC. Translation gives CASRSDISYEQYF.

J is TRBJ1-1 and V is TRBV19, with D perhaps matching TRBD1 (6 bases). The V gene's germline CDR1 is LNHDA and CDR2 SQIVND (reference sequence). This CDR3 comprises 11 residues. CDR3 sequence reads: CATGGLAEAFF. CDR3 in DNA: TGTGCTACCGGGGGCCTCGCTGAAGCTTTCTTT.

In this sample, this clonotype turned up a few times. J is TRBJ2-7 and V is TRBV4-1; D unclear. Trimming took 0 bases from V and 4 from J, leaving 10 bases between them. The CDR3 has 14 residues. Germline V CDR1 and CDR2: MGHRA, YSYEKL. The CDR3 reads CASSQDRDTYEQYF. For the CDR3, the DNA is TGCGCCAGCAGCCAAGATCGTGACACGTACGAGCAGTACTTC.

This clonotype was picked up one time. V is TRBV7-9 and J is TRBJ2-7, with 12 bases lining up with TRBD2. The CDR3 runs to 13 residues. The J segment lost 6 bases and the V segment lost 4 bases, leaving 1 base of the junction unmatched. In germline, CDR1 is SEHNR, CDR2 FQNEAQ (reference sequence). Here the CDR3 DNA reads TGTGCCAGCAGCTCGACTAGCGGGAGCGAGCAGTACTTC. The encoded protein is CASSSTSGSEQYF.

In its sample, this clonotype was seen many times. One junction end does not reproduce the germline sequence, and a read error may be involved. The chain carries TRBV10-2 and TRBJ2-2, with D uncertain. Germline V gene lookup returns CDR1 WSHSY and CDR2 SAAADI. This CDR3 region has 11 residues. The CDR3 nucleotides are TGTGCCAGTAGTAGTTCCGGGGAGCTGTTTTTT. Protein sequence: CASSSSGELFF.

This clonotype was seen many times. This rearrangement joins TRBV15 to TRBJ1-1; 8 bases match TRBD1. The CDR3 extends over 16 amino acids. The germline V gene encodes CDR1 LNHNV and CDR2 YYDKDF (reference sequence). V dropped 5 bases and J dropped 1; count of bases not matched to a gene: 9. CDR3 region: CATSGTLTGENTEAFF. The CDR3 coding sequence is TGTGCCACCAGCGGGACCCTGACAGGGGAGAACACTGAAGCTTTCTTT.

J is TRBJ2-5 and V is TRBV10-3, with TRBD1 as a possible D gene (5 bases). CDR3 length: 14 amino acids. The V gene's germline CDR1 is ENHRY and CDR2 SYGVKD. The V end lost 3 bases, the J end lost 5 bases, and 13 bases lay between the germline ends. CDR3 region: CAISDGRVEETQYF. The DNA for the CDR3 is TGTGCCATCAGTGACGGCAGGGTAGAGGAGACCCAGTACTTC.

The table lists this clonotype with many counts. The chain recombines TRBV10-3 with TRBJ1-3; possibly TRBD1 for D (5 bases). The CDR3 is 15 amino acids. The ends were cut back, 2 bases at V and 2 bases at J, with 10 bases in the middle. In germline, CDR1 is ENHRY, CDR2 SYGVKD. CDR3 sequence (DNA): TGTGCCATCAGTGAGGCGGTGACAGCTGGAAACACCATATATTTT. This gives the protein CAISEAVTAGNTIYF.

This chain connects TRBV19 to TRBJ2-7; TRBD2 aligns across 7 bases. The V and J ends lost 5 bases and 3 bases, in that order; junction bases with no gene match: 10. Germline V CDR1 and CDR2: LNHDA, SQIVND (reference sequence). There are 15 residues in the CDR3. Written as DNA, the CDR3 is TGTGCCAGTAGTTTGGCGTTGGCGGGAGTCTACGAGCAGTACTTC. It translates to CASSLALAGVYEQYF.

This clonotype was seen a few times. The chain links TRBV9 to TRBJ2-5; D is uncertain. CDR3 length: 12 residues. Per germline, CDR1 SGDLS and CDR2 YYNGEE. V lost 0 bases and J lost 7, with 7 bases in between. In DNA, the CDR3 is TGTGCCAGCAGCGTAGAATGGGGGACCCAGTACTTC. Residues: CASSVEWGTQYF.

This clonotype occurred many times. The chain recombines TRBV20-1 with TRBJ2-5; 7 nucleotides align to TRBD1. V lost 5 bases and J lost 5; bases outside the gene matches: 8. This CDR3 spans 13 amino acids. The germline V gene encodes CDR1 DFQATT and CDR2 SNEGSKA (reference sequence). CDR3 bases: TGCAGTGCTCGCTGGGACAGCCGGGAGACCCAGTACTTC. Translation gives CSARWDSRETQYF.